This passage covers 24 T cell receptor beta chains from one sample sequenced in a study of CD8 T cells in Susac syndrome. With random hexamers, 0.5 to 1 ug RNA was reverse transcribed. TCRdb called the immunoSEQ multiplex PCR reads again in MiXCR, with one record for every CDR3 protein. Of 77,000 or so distinct CDR3 sequences listed, approximately 94% are singletons. The material sequenced was CD4+ T cells from PBMCs. These receptors were taken from a human donor with Susac syndrome.

This sequence joins TRBV4-3 and TRBJ1-5; D is undetermined. The CDR3 is made up of 14 amino acids. Trimming removed 1 base from V and 0 bases from J, with 4 bases in between. CDR1 LGHNA and CDR2 YSLEER come from the germline V gene. The CDR3 nucleotides read TGCGCCAGCAGCCAAGTTTCTAGCAATCAGCCCCAGCATTTT. Protein sequence: CASSQVSSNQPQHF.

The chain combines TRBV27 with TRBJ2-5; maybe TRBD2 (5 bases). Trimming removed 5 bases at V and 7 bases at J, with 23 bases between. CDR1 MNHEY and CDR2 SMNVEV come from the germline V gene (reference sequence). The CDR3 runs 16 residues. In DNA form, the CDR3 reads TGTGCCAGCAGTCGTCAAGGAGGTCTAGCCTCGGGGACCCAGTACTTC. Amino acids: CASSRQGGLASGTQYF.

The chain is built from TRBV20-1 and TRBJ2-5; 7 bases fit TRBD2. The germline gives CDR1 DFQATT, CDR2 SNEGSKA (reference sequence). J was trimmed by 9 bases and V by 5 bases; bases with no gene match: 12. The CDR3 consists of 13 residues. In DNA, the CDR3 is TGCAGTGCTGGCCCCGGCGGGAGTTGGGCCCAGTACTTC. It yields the protein CSAGPGGSWAQYF.

The genes are TRBV7-2 and TRBJ2-1, with D possibly matching TRBD2 (5 bases). V lost 0 bases and J lost 9, with 9 bases in between. The germline V gene encodes CDR1 SGHTA and CDR2 FQGNSA. The CDR3 sequence is 13 residues long. The CDR3 coding sequence is TGTGCCAGCAGCTTAGCACTAGAGGTTGAGCAGTTCTTC. Translating gives CASSLALEVEQFF. Based on the CDR3 plus reference TRBV7-2 and TRBJ2-1, the full variable domain is GAGVSQSPSNKVTEKGKDVELRCDPISGHTALYWYRQSLGQGLEFLIYFQGNSAPDKSGLPSDRFSAERTGGSVSTLTIQRTQQEDSAVYLCASSLALEVEQFFGPGTRLTVL.

The J gene is TRBJ2-1, the V gene TRBV18; 7 nucleotides agree with TRBD2. The CDR3 is made up of 15 amino acids. V dropped 0 bases and J dropped 7; count of bases not matched to a gene: 6. In germline, CDR1 is KGHSH, CDR2 LQKENI. CDR3 nucleotide sequence: TGTGCCAGCTCACCACCTAGTACTAGCGATAATGAGCAGTTCTTC. This encodes CASSPPSTSDNEQFF.

The CDR3 DNA reads as TGTGCCAGTAGTATGAGGCTAGCGGGAGTTCAATCCTCCTACAATGAGCAGTTCTTC. Protein sequence: CASSMRLAGVQSSYNEQFF. This chain links TRBV19 with TRBJ2-1, with 10 bases matching TRBD2. CDR3 length: 19 residues. Germline CDR1 reads LNHDA; CDR2 reads SQIVND (reference sequence). J lost 0 bases, V lost 3 bases, and 11 bases had no gene match.

This chain's CDR3 is CASSAQSGADTQYF. DNA for the CDR3: TGTGCCAGCAGTGCCCAATCAGGGGCAGATACGCAGTATTTT. J is TRBJ2-3 and V is TRBV2, with a weak D call TRBD1 (6 bases). Germline loops: CDR1 SNHLY, CDR2 FYNNEI. The CDR3 runs to 14 residues. V was trimmed by 4 bases and J by 4 bases, leaving 12 bases between them.

The V gene is TRBV27, the J gene TRBJ2-7; tentatively, D is TRBD1 (6 bases). Germline V gene lookup returns CDR1 MNHEY and CDR2 SMNVEV (reference sequence). V dropped 8 bases and J dropped 3 bases, with 20 bases sitting between them. CDR3 length equals 15 residues. CDR3 in amino acids: CASGLRGNRNYEQYF. Here the CDR3 DNA reads TGTGCCAGCGGCCTAAGGGGGAATAGGAACTACGAGCAGTACTTC.

This sequence joins TRBV5-4 and TRBJ1-4, with D unclear. The V end was cut by 1 base, the J end by 4 bases, with 11 bases between. CDR1 and CDR2 from the germline V gene are SGHNT and YYREEE (reference sequence). CDR3 length: 15 amino acids. DNA for the CDR3: TGTGCCAGCAGCTTGTTACCGGATTTTAATGAAAAACTGTTTTTT. This translates into CASSLLPDFNEKLFF. The full variable domain, in which reference TRBV5-4 and TRBJ1-4 provide the parts outside the CDR3, is ETGVTQSPTHLIKTRGQQVTLRCSSQSGHNTVSWYQQALGQGPQFIFQYYREEENGRGNFPPRFSGLQFPNYSSELNVNALELDDSALYLCASSLLPDFNEKLFFGSGTQLSVL.

V usage is TRBV3-1 and J usage is TRBJ1-1, with D perhaps matching TRBD1 (5 bases). Germline V gives CDR1 LGHDT, CDR2 YNNKEL (reference sequence). CDR3 length equals 13 residues. Trimming shortened V by 4 bases and J by 4 bases, and 10 bases separated the two germline ends. The CDR3 bases are TGTGCCAGCAGCCCTCAGGGCGGCACTGAAGCTTTCTTT. The encoded protein is CASSPQGGTEAFF.

The chain links TRBV2 to TRBJ2-1, with 9 bases identical to TRBD1. CDR1 and CDR2 (germline): SNHLY, FYNNEI. The CDR3 is made up of 15 amino acids. The ends lost 4 bases at V and 2 bases at J; junction bases unmatched: 3. The CDR3 reads CASSARTGAYNEQFF. The DNA for the CDR3 is TGTGCCAGCAGTGCCCGGACAGGGGCCTACAATGAGCAGTTCTTC.

The chain is built from TRBV28 and TRBJ2-5; 8 bases align to TRBD1. This CDR3 is 12 amino acids long. Per the germline V gene, CDR1 is MDHEN and CDR2 is SYDVKM. V lost 7 bases to trimming and J lost 5 bases; unmatched junction nucleotides: 3. CDR3 residues: CASTGGLETQYF. The DNA of the CDR3 is TGTGCCAGCACAGGGGGCCTTGAGACCCAGTACTTC.

The chain is built from TRBV19 and TRBJ1-4; 7 positions match TRBD1. Germline assignment: CDR1 LNHDA and CDR2 SQIVND (reference sequence). There are 15 residues in the CDR3. After removal of 4 bases from V and 10 bases from J, the junction contained 12 bases not matched to a gene. CDR3 region: CASSTPGTAQGKLFF. As DNA, the CDR3 is TGTGCCAGTAGTACTCCCGGGACAGCCCAGGGAAAACTGTTTTTT.

The rearrangement links TRBV12-3 or TRBV12-4 to TRBJ1-2; 8 bases fit TRBD1. This CDR3 is built from 14 residues. Trimming at V came to 7 bases and at J to 6 bases, leaving 10 bases not matched to a gene. CDR3 sequence reads: CASTATGVLDGYTF. CDR3 sequence (DNA): TGTGCCAGCACCGCGACAGGGGTGTTGGATGGCTACACCTTC.

The chain couples TRBV20-1 to TRBJ1-6, with D perhaps TRBD1 (6 bases). V was trimmed by 1 base and J by 6 bases, leaving 10 bases between them. Germline V gene lookup returns CDR1 DFQATT and CDR2 SNEGSKA (reference sequence). The CDR3 has 14 amino acids. CDR3 region: CSARVDRINSPLHF. The CDR3 DNA reads as TGCAGTGCTAGAGTTGACAGGATTAATTCACCCCTCCACTTT.

CDR3 sequence reads: CSVVKGPSQNEQFF. The CDR3 nucleotides are TGCAGCGTTGTAAAGGGACCAAGCCAGAATGAGCAGTTCTTC. This chain uses TRBV29-1 with TRBJ2-1; D may correspond to TRBD1 or TRBD2 (5 bases each). V lost 4 bases and J lost 7, with 17 bases in between. From germline, CDR1 is SQVTM and CDR2 ANQGSEA. CDR3 length: 14 amino acids.

The genes are TRBV30 and TRBJ1-2; D is undetermined. The CDR3 consists of 11 residues. Germline V gene data show CDR1 as GTSNPN and CDR2 as SVGIG (reference sequence). V dropped 3 bases and J dropped 8 bases, with 10 bases sitting between them. CDR3 coding DNA: TGTGCCTGGAGCGGCGGGCCCGGCTACACCTTC. Residues: CAWSGGPGYTF.

J is TRBJ1-3 and V is TRBV6-5; D gene unclear. The ends were cut back, 2 bases at V and 0 bases at J, with 5 bases in the middle. The CDR3 is made up of 14 amino acids. Germline lookup yields CDR1 MNHEY and CDR2 SVGAGI. The chain's CDR3 is CASSYQGSGNTIYF. Written as DNA, the CDR3 is TGTGCCAGCAGTTACCAAGGCTCTGGAAACACCATATATTTT.

The rearrangement uses TRBV11-2 and TRBJ1-1, with 10 nucleotides matching TRBD1. The CDR3 contains 12 residues. V lost 5 bases to trimming and J lost 12 bases; unmatched junction nucleotides: 6. Germline V gene sequence: CDR1 SGHAT, CDR2 FQNNGV. In DNA form, the CDR3 reads TGTGCCAGCAGCACGGACAGGGGGATGACTTTCTTT. The encoded protein is CASSTDRGMTFF. Filled out from reference TRBV11-2 and TRBJ1-1, the complete variable domain reads EAGVAQSPRYKIIEKRQSVAFWCNPISGHATLYWYQQILGQGPKLLIQFQNNGVVDDSQLPKDRFSAERLKGVDSTLKIQPAKLEDSAVYLCASSTDRGMTFFGQGTRLTVV.

The chain couples TRBV2 to TRBJ2-7, with TRBD1 identical over 9 bases. The germline V gene has CDR1 SNHLY and CDR2 FYNNEI. The J segment lost 2 bases and the V segment lost 8 bases, leaving 7 bases of the junction unmatched. The CDR3 runs to 14 residues. The DNA of the CDR3 is TGTGCCAGCGGGGACAGGGCCTTTCCCTACGAGCAGTACTTC. Translated: CASGDRAFPYEQYF. The complete variable domain, with remaining parts taken from reference TRBV2 and TRBJ2-7, reads EPEVTQTPSHQVTQMGQEVILRCVPISNHLYFYWYRQILGQKVEFLVSFYNNEISEKSEIFDDQFSVERPDGSNFTLKIRSTKLEDSAMYFCASGDRAFPYEQYFGPGTRLTVT.

Only a few counts were recorded for this clonotype. The rearrangement uses TRBV29-1 and TRBJ2-7, with D possibly TRBD1 on 5 matching bases. This CDR3 comprises 13 residues. V lost 8 bases and J lost 6, with 20 bases in between. CDR1 SQVTM and CDR2 ANQGSEA come from the germline V gene. The CDR3 sequence is CSSRATEKAEQYF. The CDR3 nucleotides are TGCAGCTCCAGGGCGACAGAAAAAGCCGAGCAGTACTTC.

The CDR3 DNA sequence: TGCAGCGCACAAAGGGGATATAATCAGCCCCAGCATTTT. This translates into CSAQRGYNQPQHF. This chain links TRBV29-1 with TRBJ1-5; the D gene is possibly TRBD1 (5 bases). V lost 7 bases and J 4 bases, leaving 14 bases between the germline ends. Germline CDR1 is SQVTM and CDR2 is ANQGSEA. The CDR3 runs to 13 residues.

The J gene is TRBJ2-3, the V gene TRBV11-2; 7 bases are shared with TRBD1. V shed 11 bases, J shed 0 bases, and the junction held 8 bases outside the gene matches. Germline lookup yields CDR1 SGHAT and CDR2 FQNNGV. CDR3 length: 14 residues. CDR3 amino acids: CAGRKTGSTDTQYF. In DNA, the CDR3 is TGTGCCGGGCGAAAGACAGGGAGCACAGATACGCAGTATTTT.

The gene calls are TRBV7-2 and TRBJ2-1; D possibly corresponds to TRBD1 (5 bases). The CDR3 has 13 amino acids. The V end was cut by 3 bases, the J end by 6 bases, with 9 bases between. CDR1 and CDR2 (germline): SGHTA, FQGNSA. CDR3 DNA sequence: TGTGCCAGCAGCTTCTTCGACAGCAATGAGCAGTTCTTC. Translation gives CASSFFDSNEQFF.